The clone carrying this TCR beta chain was observed at least ten times. Its antigen is as yet unknown. These data originate in a study of molecular identifiers for immune sequencing clone quantification. V lost 0 bases and J lost 2, with 8 bases in between. This CDR3 has 15 amino acids. Germline CDR1 is LGHNA and CDR2 is YSLEER. Whole-study results and caveats: Clones of above 20 RNA copies carried over 98% of effector molecules; in naive cells they carried under 1%.

Bulk TCR libraries were made with methods that had been previously described and with listed TCR primers. TCRdb itself ran the PCR reads through MiXCR, one entry per CDR3 protein. Of approximately 37,000 distinct CDR3 sequences in the sample, 15% to 20% are singletons; the top ten hold under 1.4%. This TCR derives from a human donor in good health. Some libraries in this study had Jurkat cell RNA spiked in. The rearrangement uses TRBV4-3 and TRBJ1-5; D is undetermined. Sequencing was performed on naive CD8+ T cells from blood, with Jurkat cell RNA spiked in. As to subset: FACS-sorted CD8+CD4-CCR7+CD45RA+ naive T cells. As DNA, the CDR3 is TGCGCCAGCAGCCAAGATCCGGCGGGCAATCAGCCCCAGCATTTT. Its protein product is CASSQDPAGNQPQHF.